Listed here are 23 T cell receptor beta chains from one sample, sequenced in a study of T cells after yellow fever vaccination. Via MiXCR, TCRdb re-called the 5' RACE reads, giving one row per CDR3 protein. The table has under 600,000 distinct CDR3 sequences, 21% seen once; the top ten hold about 17%. The sequenced sample was PBMCs, obtained roughly 23 days after the first yellow fever vaccination. Every receptor here comes from a man between 18 and 29 years old who received the YFV17D yellow fever vaccine.

The chain combines TRBV4-2 with TRBJ2-7; weak D call: TRBD2 (5 bases). V was pared by 0 bases and J by 5 bases, with 14 bases between. Per the germline V gene, CDR1 is LGHNA and CDR2 is YNFKEQ. This CDR3 contains 15 residues. CDR3 sequence reads: CASSQEILTGNEQYF. The CDR3 DNA sequence: TGTGCCAGCAGCCAAGAGATCCTCACGGGGAACGAGCAGTACTTC.

This chain uses TRBV6-2 or TRBV6-3 with TRBJ2-7; a possible D gene is TRBD1 (6 bases). Trimming removed 4 bases from V and 1 base from J, with 8 bases in between. The CDR3 spans 13 residues. The germline CDR1 and CDR2 sequences are MNHEY and SVGEGT. The chain's CDR3 is CASSWDISYEQYV. CDR3 nucleotides: TGTGCCAGCAGTTGGGACATTTCCTACGAGCAGTACGTC.

As to this clonotype: This could be a read error, since a much larger clone is one nucleotide away. The gene calls are TRBV5-6 and TRBJ2-2; TRBD1 is a possible D gene (6 bases). The CDR3 has 16 amino acids. Per germline, CDR1 SGHDT and CDR2 YYEEEE. As DNA, the CDR3 is TGTCCCAGCAGCTGGGCCGGGACACTGAACACCGGGGAGCTGTTTTTT. This sequence encodes CPSSWAGTLNTGELFF.

This clonotype was seen only a few times. The chain is built from TRBV27 and TRBJ2-7; D unresolved. The CDR3 covers 13 residues. Deletions cut 4 bases from V and 4 bases from J, with 11 bases between. CDR1 is MNHEY and CDR2 is SMNVEV in the germline V gene (reference sequence). This CDR3 reads CASSSQPAYEQYV. CDR3 coding DNA: TGTGCCAGCAGTTCCCAACCCGCATACGAGCAGTACGTC.

This clonotype was counted only a few times. This chain uses TRBV20-1 with TRBJ2-3; D remains unclear. The germline gives CDR1 DFQATT, CDR2 SNEGSKA (reference sequence). CDR3 length: 15 amino acids. V gave up 1 base and J gave up 4 bases, with 15 bases separating them. CDR3 DNA: TGCAGTGCTAGAGTGGGTAGCTGGAGCTCAGATACGCAGTATTTT. Residues: CSARVGSWSSDTQYF.

This chain joins TRBV7-2 and TRBJ2-7, with D possibly matching TRBD1 (6 bases). V gave up 4 bases and J gave up 3 bases, with 19 bases separating them. CDR1 is SGHTA, CDR2 FQGNSA, per germline. The CDR3 extends over 16 amino acids. The DNA of the CDR3 is TGTGCCAGCAGCTCCCCTCAGGGGTACATTAGCTACGAGCAGTACTTC. Translated: CASSSPQGYISYEQYF.

The CDR3 sequence is CASGDRDYNEQFF. CDR3 sequence (DNA): TGTGCTAGTGGGGACAGGGACTACAATGAGCAGTTCTTC. The chain employs TRBV12-5 and TRBJ2-1, with 8 bases identical to TRBD1. V lost 6 bases to trimming and J lost 3 bases; unmatched junction nucleotides: 1. CDR1 LGHNT and CDR2 FRNRAP come from the germline V gene. The length of the CDR3 is 13 residues.

This clonotype has a count of ten or more. The rearrangement links TRBV9 to TRBJ2-1, with a weak D call TRBD2 (5 bases). This CDR3 is 13 amino acids long. Trimming shortened V by 5 bases and J by 4 bases, and 10 bases separated the two germline ends. Germline values: CDR1 SGDLS, CDR2 YYNGEE. CDR3 loop: CASSVGDYNEQFF. In nucleotides, the CDR3 is TGTGCCAGCAGTGTCGGGGATTACAATGAGCAGTTCTTC.

This clonotype was counted at least ten times. The chain carries TRBV10-3 and TRBJ2-3; D possibly matches TRBD1 or TRBD2 (5 bases each). The length of the CDR3 is 13 residues. Germline CDR1 reads ENHRY; CDR2 reads SYGVKD. The V gene lost 10 bases and the J gene lost 0 bases, with 11 bases spanning the gap. In nucleotides, the CDR3 is TGTGCCACCCTCGGGGCTAGCACAGATACGCAGTATTTT. Protein product: CATLGASTDTQYF.

The V call is TRBV5-1, the J call TRBJ1-6; no clear D. Trimming took 4 bases from V and 6 from J, leaving 20 bases between them. The CDR3 has 17 amino acids. Germline CDR1 SGHRS, CDR2 YFSETQ. The CDR3 coding sequence is TGCGCCAGCAGCCCGGAAAGAGCCAGGACCCTTAATTCACCCCTCCACTTT. Its translation is CASSPERARTLNSPLHF.

V is TRBV7-2 and J is TRBJ1-1, with 7 bases that match TRBD1. Germline values: CDR1 SGHTA, CDR2 FQGNSA. The CDR3 has 15 residues. V was clipped by 1 base and J by 6 bases; unmatched bases: 8. CDR3 residues: CASSLGPQGDAEAFF. For the CDR3, the DNA is TGTGCCAGCAGCTTAGGACCTCAGGGGGACGCTGAAGCTTTCTTT.

V usage is TRBV7-3 and J usage is TRBJ2-1; TRBD1 might be the D (5 bases). Trimming left V 5 bases short and J 5 bases short, with 16 bases between. Germline V CDR1 and CDR2: SGHTA, FQGTGA. This CDR3 is built from 15 residues. Here the CDR3 DNA reads TGTGCCAGCAGCCGAGATAGGGGCGGACACAATGAGCAGTTCTTC. This encodes CASSRDRGGHNEQFF.

The chain couples TRBV20-1 to TRBJ2-1; D is ambiguous. Germline CDR1 reads DFQATT; CDR2 reads SNEGSKA (reference sequence). V lost 0 bases to trimming and J lost 0 bases, with 9 bases between them. The length of the CDR3 is 15 residues. CDR3: CSARDWRSSYNEQFF. For the CDR3, the DNA is TGCAGTGCTAGAGATTGGCGAAGCTCCTACAATGAGCAGTTCTTC.

This clonotype was found a few times. The V gene is TRBV12-3 or TRBV12-4, the J gene TRBJ2-7; D unresolved. This CDR3 is 12 amino acids long. V was pared by 4 bases and J by 4 bases, with 8 bases between. This CDR3 reads CASSSSPYEQYF. The CDR3 DNA reads TGTGCCAGCAGTTCCAGCCCATACGAGCAGTACTTC.

The table lists this clonotype with many counts. The chain carries TRBV7-2 and TRBJ2-5; D might be TRBD1 (6 bases). The CDR3 covers 16 residues. V dropped 1 base and J dropped 5 bases, with 17 bases sitting between them. Germline assignment: CDR1 SGHTA and CDR2 FQGNSA. The chain's CDR3 is CASSLGGTSRRETQYF. The CDR3 nucleotides are TGTGCCAGCAGCTTAGGTGGGACATCGAGGAGGGAGACCCAGTACTTC.

V usage is TRBV12-3 or TRBV12-4 and J usage is TRBJ2-2; 10 bases are a match to TRBD1. This CDR3 contains 15 residues. Trimming removed 5 bases from V and 7 bases from J; junction bases left unmatched: 7. This CDR3 reads CASSRPGQGIGELFF. The CDR3 DNA reads TGTGCCAGCAGTCGTCCGGGACAGGGGATCGGGGAGCTGTTTTTT.

The chain uses TRBV5-1 and TRBJ2-1, with 7 bases that match TRBD2. V was clipped by 0 bases and J by 6 bases; unmatched bases: 6. The germline V gene encodes CDR1 SGHRS and CDR2 YFSETQ. This CDR3 comprises 15 residues. This CDR3 is CASSLEPAGPNEQFF. The CDR3 bases are TGCGCCAGCAGCTTGGAGCCAGCGGGGCCCAATGAGCAGTTCTTC.

This clonotype was counted between two and nine times. The chain is built from TRBV11-2 and TRBJ2-3; 9 nucleotides agree with TRBD2. J gave up 4 bases and V 0 bases, and 5 bases lay outside the gene matches. The CDR3 runs to 16 residues. Germline loops: CDR1 SGHAT, CDR2 FQNNGV. The CDR3 nucleotides read TGTGCCAGCAGCTTAGATGGCGGGGGGGCCGCAGATACGCAGTATTTT. It is translated as CASSLDGGGAADTQYF.

In this sample, this clonotype turned up many times. The chain employs TRBV14 and TRBJ2-7; D gene unclear. Between the trimmed V and J ends, which lost 3 bases and 3 bases, there was a span of 12 bases. The CDR3 consists of 14 residues. Germline V CDR1 and CDR2: SGHDN, FVKESK. DNA of the CDR3: TGTGCCAGCAGCCAGTTGACAAGTAACTACGAGCAGTACTTC. Amino acid sequence: CASSQLTSNYEQYF. The variable domain in full, with the rest retrieved from reference TRBV14 and TRBJ2-7, is EAGVTQFPSHSVIEKGQTVTLRCDPISGHDNLYWYRRVMGKEIKFLLHFVKESKQDESGMPNNRFLAERTGGTYSTLKVQPAELEDSGVYFCASSQLTSNYEQYFGPGTRLTVT.

The chain has TRBV12-3 or TRBV12-4 and TRBJ2-2; a weak D match, TRBD1 (5 bases). The CDR3 totals 13 residues. Trimming took off 8 bases at V and 6 bases at J, with 13 bases between the two ends. CDR3 sequence reads: CASQTGSPGELFF. In DNA, the CDR3 is TGTGCCAGCCAAACAGGTAGTCCCGGGGAGCTGTTTTTT.

The rearrangement joins TRBV13 to TRBJ2-4; possibly TRBD2 for D (6 bases). Germline CDR1 reads PRHDT; CDR2 reads FYEKMQ (reference sequence). CDR3 size: 17 residues. Deletions cut 4 bases from V and 3 bases from J, with 19 bases between. The CDR3 DNA is TGTGCCAGCAGCTCCGCGGCGGAGGGAGGTGTCAAAAACATTCAGTACTTC. Its translation: CASSSAAEGGVKNIQYF.

Here the CDR3 reads CASGFSDRGPTDTQYF. In DNA, the CDR3 is TGTGCCAGCGGTTTCTCGGACAGGGGCCCCACAGATACGCAGTATTTT. The chain links TRBV2 to TRBJ2-3; 9 bases agree with TRBD1. From germline, CDR1 is SNHLY and CDR2 FYNNEI. This CDR3 spans 16 amino acids. The ends lost 8 bases at V and 2 bases at J; junction bases unmatched: 11.

This clonotype came up a few times. The V call is TRBV21-1, the J call TRBJ2-7. TRBV21-1 is given as a pseudogene. The CDR3 spans 14 residues. In DNA, the CDR3 is TGTGCCAGCAGCATGGTAGGGGGCCCCTACGAGCAGTACGTC. It yields the protein CASSMVGGPYEQYV.